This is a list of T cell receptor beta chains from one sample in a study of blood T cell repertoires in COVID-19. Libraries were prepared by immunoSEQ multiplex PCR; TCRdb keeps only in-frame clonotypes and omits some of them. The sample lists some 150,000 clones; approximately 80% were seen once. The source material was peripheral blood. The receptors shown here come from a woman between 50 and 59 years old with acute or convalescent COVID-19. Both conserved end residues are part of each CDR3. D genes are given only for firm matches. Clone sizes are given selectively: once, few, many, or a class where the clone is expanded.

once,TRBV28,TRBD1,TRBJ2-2,TGTGCCAGCAGAACTGGGACAGGGGGTCACGGGGAGCTGTTTTTT,CASRTGTGGHGELFF
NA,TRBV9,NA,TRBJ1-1,TGTGCCAGCAGCGTAAATAGAGGAGAGGCGAACACTGAAGCTTTCTTT,CASSVNRGEANTEAFF
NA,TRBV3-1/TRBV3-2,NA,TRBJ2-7,TGTGCCAGCAGCCAAGGAGACAGCTACTACGAGCAGTACTTC,CASSQGDSYYEQYF
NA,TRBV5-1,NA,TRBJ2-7,TGCGCCAGCAGCTCCGACGGAGCCTACGAGCAGTACTTC,CASSSDGAYEQYF
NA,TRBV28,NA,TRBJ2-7,TGTGCCAGCAGTTCGGGACTCACGCCCGTTCGAAGCTCCTACGAGCAGTACTTC,CASSSGLTPVRSSYEQYF
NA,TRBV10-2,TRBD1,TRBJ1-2,TGCGCCAGCAGTGAGGGACAGGGCAGCGGCTACACCTTC,CASSEGQGSGYTF
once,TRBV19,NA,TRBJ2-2,TGTGCCAGTAGTATAACCCTCGAGGGCAGGGCGGGGGCGGAGCTGTTTTTT,CASSITLEGRAGAELFF
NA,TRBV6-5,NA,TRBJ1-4,TGTGCCAGCAGTTACAACACCGACAGTGGGTGGCGAAAACTGTTTTTT,CASSYNTDSGWRKLFF
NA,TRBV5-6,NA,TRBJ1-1,TGTGCCAGCAGCTTGGCTTCGAGATTGAACACTGAAGCTTTCTTT,CASSLASRLNTEAFF
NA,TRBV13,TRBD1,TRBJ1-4,TGTGCCAGCAGCTTCGGACAGGGGATGGTCAAAAAACTGTTTTTT,CASSFGQGMVKKLFF
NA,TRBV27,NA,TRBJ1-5,TGTGCCAGCAGTCGAGGGTATGGACAGCCCCAGCATTTT,CASSRGYGQPQHF
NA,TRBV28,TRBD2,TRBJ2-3,TGTGCCACCGAGAGCGGGGGGGCGGGCACAGATACGCAGTATTTT,CATESGGAGTDTQYF
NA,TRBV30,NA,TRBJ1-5,TGTGCCTGGAGACAGGGTGGTCAGCCCCAGCATTTT,CAWRQGGQPQHF
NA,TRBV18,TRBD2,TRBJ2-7,TGTGCCAGCTCACCGGGCGGGAGCTCCTACGAGCAGTACTTC,CASSPGGSSYEQYF
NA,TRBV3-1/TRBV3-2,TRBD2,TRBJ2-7,TGTGCCAGCAGCCCGTGGGAGGGACTAGTCTCCTACGAGCAGTACTTC,CASSPWEGLVSYEQYF
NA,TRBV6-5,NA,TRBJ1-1,TGTGCCAGCAGATCCTGGGGAGAGCCTGAAGCTTTCTTT,CASRSWGEPEAFF
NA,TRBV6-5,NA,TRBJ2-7,TGTGCCAGCAGTCTAAACTACGAGCAGTACTTC,CASSLNYEQYF
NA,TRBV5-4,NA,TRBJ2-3,TGTGCCAGCAGCTTGATGCCGAGCGCTGGAGATACGCAGTATTTT,CASSLMPSAGDTQYF
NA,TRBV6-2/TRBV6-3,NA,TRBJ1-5,TGTGCCAGCAGTTGGGCCGGCATGTGGCAGCCCCAGCATTTT,CASSWAGMWQPQHF
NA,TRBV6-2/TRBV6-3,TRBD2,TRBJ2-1,TGTGCCAGCAGCCAACCTAGCGGACGAATCTACAATGAGCAGTTCTTC,CASSQPSGRIYNEQFF
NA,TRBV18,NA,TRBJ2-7,TGTGCCAGCTCACCAGACAGAAACTACGAGCAGTACTTC,CASSPDRNYEQYF
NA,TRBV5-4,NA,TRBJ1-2,TGTGCCAGCAGCAGCACCTATGGCTACACCTTC,CASSSTYGYTF
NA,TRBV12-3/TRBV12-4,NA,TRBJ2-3,TGTGCCAGCAGCATAGGGGCGACAGATACGCAGTATTTT,CASSIGATDTQYF
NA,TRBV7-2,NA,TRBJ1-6,TGTGCCAGCAGCTTATTGGAGGCTATCAATAATTCACCCCTCCACTTT,CASSLLEAINNSPLHF
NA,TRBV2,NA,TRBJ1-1,TGTGCCAGCGCCCTAGAGATGATGAACACTGAAGCTTTCTTT,CASALEMMNTEAFF
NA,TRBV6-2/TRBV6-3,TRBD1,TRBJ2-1,TGTGCCAGCAGTTACGTTGCCCACAGGGGTGGGGGAATTGAGCAGTTCTTC,CASSYVAHRGGGIEQFF
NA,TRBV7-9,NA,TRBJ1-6,TGTGCCAGCAGCTTATTACAGGAAAATTCACCCCTCCACTTT,CASSLLQENSPLHF
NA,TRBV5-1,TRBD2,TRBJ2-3,TGCGCCAGCAGCCAAACGCTCCTAGCGGGGGTTCCCACAGATACGCAGTATTTT,CASSQTLLAGVPTDTQYF
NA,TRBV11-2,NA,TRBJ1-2,TGTGCCAGCAGTCAATCAGGCAATTTCGACTATGGCTACACCTTC,CASSQSGNFDYGYTF
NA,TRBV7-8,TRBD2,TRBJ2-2,TGTGCCAGCAGCTTGTATAGCGGGGAAACCACCGGGGAGCTGTTTTTT,CASSLYSGETTGELFF
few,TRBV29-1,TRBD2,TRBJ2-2,TGCAGCGTGACCGGGACTAGCGGGGGAGGTGACACCGGGGAGCTGTTTTTT,CSVTGTSGGGDTGELFF
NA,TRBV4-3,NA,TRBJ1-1,TGCGCCAGCAGTTTCGGGTTGCGGGGTACTCTGAACACTGAAGCTTTCTTT,CASSFGLRGTLNTEAFF
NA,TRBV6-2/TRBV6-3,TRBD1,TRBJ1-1,TGTGCCAGCAGTTACGCGGACAGGGACACTGAAGCTTTCTTT,CASSYADRDTEAFF
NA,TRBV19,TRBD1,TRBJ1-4,TGTGCCAGTAGTATAATGGAGACAGGGGTGGCTAATGAAAAACTGTTTTTT,CASSIMETGVANEKLFF
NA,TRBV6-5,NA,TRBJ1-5,TGTGCCAGCAGTACCGACAGAAGTAATCAGCCCCAGCATTTT,CASSTDRSNQPQHF
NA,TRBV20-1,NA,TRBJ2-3,TGCAGTGCTAGTCAGCCGCGGGGGCTCACAGATACGCAGTATTTT,CSASQPRGLTDTQYF
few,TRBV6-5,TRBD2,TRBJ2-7,TGTGCCAGCAACCGGGGGGGCCTGGACGAGCAGTACTTC,CASNRGGLDEQYF
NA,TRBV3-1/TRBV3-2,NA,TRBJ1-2,TGTGCCAGCAGCCAAGCACAGGGAAGTGGCTACACCTTC,CASSQAQGSGYTF
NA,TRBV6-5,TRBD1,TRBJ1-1,TGTGCCAGCAGTCAACCCGGGACAGGGAGGGTTGGAGCTTTCTTT,CASSQPGTGRVGAFF
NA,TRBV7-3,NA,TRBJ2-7,TGTGCCAGCAGCTTAACGGGCCATTCGACCTACGAGCAGTACTTC,CASSLTGHSTYEQYF
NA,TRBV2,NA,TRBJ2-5,TGTGCCAGCAGTGTGGCGGAGCAAGAGACCCAGTACTTC,CASSVAEQETQYF
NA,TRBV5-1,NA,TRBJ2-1,TGCGCCAGCAGCCCGGAGGGTTGGGGGAATGAGCAGTTCTTC,CASSPEGWGNEQFF
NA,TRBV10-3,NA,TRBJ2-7,TGTGCCACCAAGCCCCGAGGAGAAGACAGGTTAGGTGCCTACGAGCAGTACTTC,CATKPRGEDRLGAYEQYF
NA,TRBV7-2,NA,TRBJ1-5,TGTGCCAGCAGCTTTGGTAGTAATCAGCCCCAGCATTTT,CASSFGSNQPQHF
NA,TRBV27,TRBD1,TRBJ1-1,TGTGCCAGCAATTCCATAGGGACAGGGGGCTCTCGCGAAGCTTTCTTT,CASNSIGTGGSREAFF
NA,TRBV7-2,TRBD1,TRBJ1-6,TGTGCCAGCAGCAAAACGATCCCGGGACAGGGTATGGCACCCCTCCACTTT,CASSKTIPGQGMAPLHF
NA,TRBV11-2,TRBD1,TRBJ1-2,TGTGCCAGCAGCTCAGGGACAGTTTACTATGGCTACACCTTC,CASSSGTVYYGYTF
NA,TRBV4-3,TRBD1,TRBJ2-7,TGCGCCAGCAGCCACCTGACAGGGTCCTCCTACGAGCAGTACTTC,CASSHLTGSSYEQYF
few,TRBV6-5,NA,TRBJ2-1,TGTGCCAGCAGTTACTCGAGCGGTTCTACCTACAATGAGCAGTTCTTC,CASSYSSGSTYNEQFF
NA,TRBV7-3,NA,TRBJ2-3,TGTGCCAGCAGCTACTTAGCCACAGATACGCAGTATTTT,CASSYLATDTQYF
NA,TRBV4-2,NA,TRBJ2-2,TGTGCCAGCAGCCAATCTCACACCGGGGAGCTGTTTTTT,CASSQSHTGELFF
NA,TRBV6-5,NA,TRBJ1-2,TGTGCCAGCACGGGAGCCACCTATGGCTACACCTTC,CASTGATYGYTF
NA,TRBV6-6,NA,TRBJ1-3,TGTGCCAGCATTAGGCAGGCTGGAAACACCATATATTTT,CASIRQAGNTIYF
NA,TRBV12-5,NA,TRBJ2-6,TGTGCTAGTGGTTTGGTACTAGGGTGGGGCTCTGGGGCCAACGTCCTGACTTTC,CASGLVLGWGSGANVLTF
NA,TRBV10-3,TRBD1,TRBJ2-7,TGTGCCATCAGCGAGACAGGGGGCTACGAGCAGTACTTC,CAISETGGYEQYF